These 15 T cell receptor beta chains originate from one sample sequenced in a study of T cells in Graves' hyperthyroidism and ophthalmopathy. It was RNA transcripts that yielded the amplified TCR beta CDR3 regions. During a first-round RT-PCR of the TCR CDR3, the HTBI primer set was used. Via MiXCR, TCRdb re-called the multiplex PCR reads, giving one row per CDR3 protein. The table lists 600,000 to 750,000 distinct CDR3 sequences, approximately 15% of them singletons. The sequenced sample consisted of blood. These receptors came from a man aged 45-60 years with Graves' hyperthyroidism.

This clonotype was found a few times. This sequence joins TRBV12-3 or TRBV12-4 and TRBJ1-1; 8 nucleotides agree with TRBD1. CDR3 size: 16 residues. With V trimmed by 5 bases and J by 3 bases, 11 bases remained unmatched. The CDR3: CASSRGQGAMDTEAFF. CDR3 bases: TGTGCCAGCAGTCGGGGTCAGGGGGCTATGGACACTGAAGCTTTCTTT.

This clonotype has just one count. The chain carries TRBV2 and TRBJ2-2; TRBD2 agrees at 9 bases. With V trimmed by 7 bases and J by 6 bases, 9 bases remained unmatched. CDR1 is SNHLY, CDR2 FYNNEI, per germline. The CDR3 is 15 amino acids. The CDR3 region has the DNA TGTGCCAGCACTCTGGGGGGCGGGAGGGCCGGGGAGCTGTTTTTT. It is translated as CASTLGGGRAGELFF.

The V gene is TRBV20-1, the J gene TRBJ1-2; D ambiguous. The CDR3 contains 12 residues. Trimming left V 6 bases short and J 9 bases short, with 17 bases between. Germline assignment: CDR1 DFQATT and CDR2 SNEGSKA (reference sequence). The CDR3 DNA is TGCAGTGCCCTTTGGGATCCCATTAGCTACACCTTC. Encoded protein: CSALWDPISYTF.

The CDR3 reads CSVAVLSYNEQFF. The CDR3, as DNA: TGCAGCGTGGCGGTCCTCTCCTACAATGAGCAGTTCTTC. The chain is built from TRBV29-1 and TRBJ2-1; D gene ambiguous. Per germline, CDR1 SQVTM and CDR2 ANQGSEA. The CDR3 covers 13 residues. V gave up 6 bases and J gave up 0 bases, with 9 bases separating them.

This clonotype was observed at least ten times. This rearrangement joins TRBV2 to TRBJ2-1; 11 bases are a match to TRBD2. V trimming: 6 bases; J trimming: 2 bases; junction bases outside the gene matches: 3. This CDR3 spans 15 amino acids. The germline CDR1 and CDR2 sequences are SNHLY and FYNNEI. CDR3 sequence reads: CASRSGLAAYNEQFF. The CDR3 nucleotides read TGTGCCAGCAGATCGGGACTAGCGGCCTACAATGAGCAGTTCTTC.

As regards this clonotype: Just one base apart from a much larger clone, this may be a read error. V gene TRBV2 combines with J gene TRBJ2-4, with D perhaps assigned TRBD1 or TRBD2 (7 bases each). V was pared by 2 bases and J by 11 bases, with 16 bases between. Per germline, CDR1 SNHLY and CDR2 FYNNEI. CDR3 length equals 14 residues. The CDR3 coding sequence is TGTGCCAGCAGTGAAATGGCAGGGGGGGACGTTCAGTACTTC. Protein: CASSEMAGGDVQYF.

This clonotype was observed many times. V usage is TRBV28 and J usage is TRBJ1-1, with D tentatively TRBD1 (6 bases). The CDR3 runs to 13 residues. Germline values: CDR1 MDHEN, CDR2 SYDVKM. Trimming removed 3 bases from V and 10 bases from J, with 15 bases in between. CDR3 region: CASSLGRGRLAFF. CDR3 DNA: TGTGCCAGCAGTTTGGGCAGGGGAAGGTTAGCTTTCTTT.

V gene TRBV7-3 combines with J gene TRBJ2-7; TRBD1 matches at 7 bases. CDR1 and CDR2 (germline): SGHTA, FQGTGA. This CDR3 contains 12 residues. Losses at the gene ends were 2 bases for V and 11 bases for J; bases not matched to a gene: 6. As DNA, the CDR3 is TGTGCCAGCAGCTTATTGTTTGGACAGGAGTACTTC. As protein: CASSLLFGQEYF.

This clonotype was recorded many times. The gene calls are TRBV5-1 and TRBJ2-7, with D unresolved. The CDR3 runs 14 residues. V was clipped by 1 base and J by 6 bases, with 14 bases between them. The germline CDR1 and CDR2 sequences are SGHRS and YFSETQ. CDR3 coding DNA: TGCGCCAGCAGCTTGTACTGGGGTTCGAGCGAGCAGTACTTC. Translating gives CASSLYWGSSEQYF.

A remark on this clonotype: This may come from a read error, since a much larger clone is one base off. The J gene is TRBJ2-1, the V gene TRBV20-1; the match to TRBD2 covers 10 bases. CDR3 length equals 15 residues. Per germline, CDR1 DFQATT and CDR2 SNEGSKA (reference sequence). The CDR3 loop reads CSVLGLAPSYNAQFF. The CDR3, as DNA: TGCAGTGTACTGGGACTAGCGCCCTCCTACAATGCGCAGTTCTTC.

To note about this clonotype: At one boundary the junction diverges from the germline segment, which might be a read error. CDR3 nucleotides: TGTGCCGGCAGCGTAGCTGGCCTAGCCTATGAGCAGTTCTTC. This codes for CAGSVAGLAYEQFF. The chain has TRBV9 and TRBJ2-1, with a possible D match to TRBD2 (5 bases). The CDR3 has 14 amino acids. Germline V gene sequence: CDR1 SGDLS, CDR2 YYNGEE.

For this clonotype: Since the CDR3 does not end with the conserved phenylalanine or tryptophan, this likely comes from a read error. The limits of the CDR3 on the DNA are not certain, so only TCRdb's listed CDR3 is given. The chain combines TRBV20-1 with TRBJ2-3. From its first to its last residue, the CDR3 has 15 amino acids. Germline assignment: CDR1 DFQATT and CDR2 SNEGSKA (reference sequence). This CDR3 is CSLSGGSASTDTHYV.

The chain links TRBV6-2 or TRBV6-3 to TRBJ2-3; the D gene could be TRBD1 or TRBD2 (5 bases each). The germline gives CDR1 MNHEY, CDR2 SVGEGT. This CDR3 region has 15 residues. V lost 1 base and J lost 6, with 14 bases in between. The CDR3 coding sequence is TGTGCCAGCAGTTACTTAGGGACGGTCGGGGATACGCAGTATTTT. It encodes CASSYLGTVGDTQYF.

There are many counts of this clonotype. The chain carries TRBV7-2 and TRBJ2-7, with 7 bases matching TRBD1. Germline values: CDR1 SGHTA, CDR2 FQGNSA. Trimming removed 7 bases from V and 6 bases from J; junction bases left unmatched: 15. The CDR3 runs 15 residues. The chain's CDR3 is CASTKPRAGGVEQYF. In DNA, the CDR3 is TGTGCCAGCACCAAACCGAGGGCAGGGGGTGTCGAGCAGTACTTC.

The table lists this clonotype with a few counts. The chain couples TRBV11-2 to TRBJ2-2, with D possibly matching TRBD1 (5 bases). This CDR3 comprises 16 residues. The V end lost 3 bases, the J end lost 0 bases, and 11 bases lay between the germline ends. Germline values: CDR1 SGHAT, CDR2 FQNNGV. The CDR3 spells CASSFDRNPNTGELFF. CDR3 bases: TGTGCCAGCAGCTTTGACAGAAACCCGAACACCGGGGAGCTGTTTTTT.